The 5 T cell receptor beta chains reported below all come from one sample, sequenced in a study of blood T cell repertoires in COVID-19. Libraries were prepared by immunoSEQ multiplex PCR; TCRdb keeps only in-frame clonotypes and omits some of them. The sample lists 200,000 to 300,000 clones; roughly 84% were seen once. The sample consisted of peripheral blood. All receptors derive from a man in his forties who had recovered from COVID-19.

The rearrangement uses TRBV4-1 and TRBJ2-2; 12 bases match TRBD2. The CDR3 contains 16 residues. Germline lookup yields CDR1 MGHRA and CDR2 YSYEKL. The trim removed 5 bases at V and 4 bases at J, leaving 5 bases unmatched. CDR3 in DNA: TGCGCCAGCAGCTTTGCTAGCGGGGGGGCCACCGGGGAGCTGTTTTTT. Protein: CASSFASGGATGELFF.

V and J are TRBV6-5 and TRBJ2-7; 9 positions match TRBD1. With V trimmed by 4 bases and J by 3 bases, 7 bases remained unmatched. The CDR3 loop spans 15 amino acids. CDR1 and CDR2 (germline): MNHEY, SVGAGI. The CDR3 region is CASSWPGQGHYEQYF. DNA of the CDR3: TGTGCCAGCAGTTGGCCGGGACAGGGACACTACGAGCAGTACTTC.

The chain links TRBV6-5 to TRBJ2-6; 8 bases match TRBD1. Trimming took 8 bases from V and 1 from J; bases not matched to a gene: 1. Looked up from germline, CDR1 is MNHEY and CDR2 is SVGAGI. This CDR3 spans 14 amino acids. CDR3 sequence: CASGQGSGANVLTF. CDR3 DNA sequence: TGTGCCAGCGGACAGGGTTCTGGGGCCAACGTCCTGACTTTC.

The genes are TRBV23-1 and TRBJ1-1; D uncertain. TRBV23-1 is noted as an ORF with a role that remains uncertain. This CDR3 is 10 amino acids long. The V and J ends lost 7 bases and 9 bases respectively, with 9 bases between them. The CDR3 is CASITDKAFF. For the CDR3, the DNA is TGCGCCAGCATAACAGACAAAGCTTTCTTT.

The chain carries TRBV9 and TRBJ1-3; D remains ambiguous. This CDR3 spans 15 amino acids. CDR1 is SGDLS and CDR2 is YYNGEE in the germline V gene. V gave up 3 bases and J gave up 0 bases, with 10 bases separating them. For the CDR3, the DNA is TGTGCCAGCAGCGCAACACCACGCTCTGGAAACACCATATATTTT. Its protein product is CASSATPRSGNTIYF.